The sequence of this T cell receptor (beta chain) was determined in a study of shared T cell receptors in the human thymus. Generated by immunoSEQ multiplex PCR, the TCRdb table keeps only in-frame clones and is missing some. Of 500,000 to 850,000 clones in the sample, over 75% were seen once. The data were also submitted as part of a second study, on human thymus T cells. That work states: During corrective heart surgery, resections were taken, and the thymus tissue came from them.

The TCR was taken from a boy younger than two with a congenital heart defect. The sample comprised thymocytes.

CDR3 protein: CASSPTENTEAFF. The CDR3 DNA reads TGTGCCAGCAGTCCCACAGAGAACACTGAAGCTTTCTTT. The chain employs TRBV28 and TRBJ1-1; D not certain. The CDR3 has 13 amino acids. CDR1 MDHEN and CDR2 SYDVKM come from the germline V gene. V was clipped by 5 bases and J by 1 base, with 8 bases between them.